One and the same sample provided the 22 T cell receptor beta chains below, sequenced in a study of blood T cell repertoires in COVID-19. Clones were sequenced by immunoSEQ multiplex PCR, and TCRdb holds only the in-frame ones, with some missing. The table includes more than 70,000 clones, about 90% detected once. The sample comprised peripheral blood. The origin of the receptors is a woman aged 50 to 65 in a cohort sampled during active COVID-19.

The chain couples TRBV19 to TRBJ1-2; D may be TRBD1 (5 bases). Germline lookup yields CDR1 LNHDA and CDR2 SQIVND (reference sequence). V gave up 3 bases and J gave up 0 bases, with 11 bases separating them. This CDR3 is 15 amino acids long. The CDR3 spells CASSIYWDSNYGYTF. CDR3 nucleotides: TGTGCCAGTAGTATTTATTGGGACTCTAACTATGGCTACACCTTC.

A note on this clone: The germline gene is not matched at one end of the junction; a read error may be the cause. The rearrangement links TRBV28 to TRBJ2-3; tentatively, D is TRBD2 (6 bases). This CDR3 has 15 residues. Looked up from germline, CDR1 is MDHEN and CDR2 is SYDVKM. CDR3: CASRLGGVSTDTQYF. The DNA of the CDR3 is TGTGCCAGCCGTTTAGGCGGGGTGAGCACAGATACGCAGTATTTT. Variable domain in full (rest from reference TRBV28 and TRBJ2-3): DVKVTQSSRYLVKRTGEKVFLECVQDMDHENMFWYRQDPGLGLRLIYFSYDVKMKEKGDIPEGYSVSREKKERFSLILESASTNQTSMYLCASRLGGVSTDTQYFGPGTRLTVL.

The rearrangement uses TRBV9 and TRBJ2-3; possible D gene TRBD2, 6 bases. Germline values: CDR1 SGDLS, CDR2 YYNGEE. Trimming pared 1 base from V and 4 bases from J, leaving 10 bases between. CDR3 length equals 14 residues. The CDR3 spells CASSVKGGADTQYF. Here the CDR3 DNA reads TGTGCCAGCAGCGTAAAGGGAGGAGCAGATACGCAGTATTTT. Supplemented by reference TRBV9 and TRBJ2-3, the full variable domain reads DSGVTQTPKHLITATGQRVTLRCSPRSGDLSVYWYQQSLDQGLQFLIQYYNGEERAKGNILERFSAQQFPDLHSELNLSSLELGDSALYFCASSVKGGADTQYFGPGTRLTVL.

The V and J genes are TRBV5-4 and TRBJ2-5; no firm D call. This CDR3 comprises 14 residues. V gave up 1 base and J gave up 3 bases, with 10 bases separating them. Per the germline V gene, CDR1 is SGHNT and CDR2 is YYREEE (reference sequence). The chain's CDR3 is CASSLRSREETQYF. In DNA, the CDR3 is TGTGCCAGCAGCTTGAGATCCCGAGAAGAGACCCAGTACTTC.

The chain couples TRBV3-1 (or the pseudogene TRBV3-2) to TRBJ1-6; the D is unclear. The V end was cut by 0 bases, the J end by 9 bases, with 18 bases between. CDR1 is LGHDT, CDR2 YNNKEL, per germline (reference sequence). The CDR3 extends over 17 amino acids. The CDR3, as DNA: TGTGCCAGCAGCCAAGATAGGCAGTGGAGGTCCCCTTCACCCCTCCACTTT. As protein: CASSQDRQWRSPSPLHF.

The genes are TRBV6-5 and TRBJ2-7; D call uncertain. Between the trimmed V and J ends, which lost 2 bases and 4 bases, there was a span of 12 bases. This CDR3 region has 14 residues. Germline CDR1 and CDR2: MNHEY and SVGAGI. CDR3 residues: CASSYHAEAYEQYF. The CDR3 coding sequence is TGTGCCAGCAGTTACCACGCGGAAGCATACGAGCAGTACTTC.

The rearrangement links TRBV28 to TRBJ1-1; 7 positions agree with TRBD1. The CDR3 is 14 amino acids. V lost 5 bases and J lost 1; bases outside the gene matches: 4. Germline V gene data show CDR1 as MDHEN and CDR2 as SYDVKM. The CDR3 DNA reads TGTGCCAGCAGTCTCCAGGGGGGGAACACTGAAGCTTTCTTT. It specifies CASSLQGGNTEAFF.

The V and J genes are TRBV12-5 and TRBJ2-3; TRBD2 might be the D (6 bases). The germline gives CDR1 LGHNT, CDR2 FRNRAP. This CDR3 contains 13 residues. V was clipped by 0 bases and J by 7 bases, with 8 bases between them. DNA of the CDR3: TGTGCTAGTGGTTTGGTCGGGGGACATACGCAGTATTTT. It yields the protein CASGLVGGHTQYF. Complete variable domain (other parts from reference TRBV12-5 and TRBJ2-3): DARVTQTPRHKVTEMGQEVTMRCQPILGHNTVFWYRQTMMQGLELLAYFRNRAPLDDSGMPKDRFSAEMPDATLATLKIQPSEPRDSAVYFCASGLVGGHTQYFGPGTRLTVL.

This chain uses TRBV2 with TRBJ1-1; the D is unclear. CDR1 is SNHLY, CDR2 FYNNEI, per germline. Trimming took off 6 bases at V and 1 base at J, with 9 bases between the two ends. CDR3 length equals 13 residues. In DNA form, the CDR3 reads TGTGCCAGCAGCACCGGGAGGAACACTGAAGCTTTCTTT. The encoded protein is CASSTGRNTEAFF.

V is TRBV30 and J is TRBJ2-6; D uncertain. Germline V gene lookup returns CDR1 GTSNPN and CDR2 SVGIG (reference sequence). CDR3 length equals 14 residues. V shed 0 bases and J shed 0 bases, with 3 bases lying between them. The CDR3 reads CAWSVLSGANVLTF. CDR3 coding DNA: TGTGCCTGGAGTGTACTCTCTGGGGCCAACGTCCTGACTTTC.

This clone is a singleton in its sample. This chain connects TRBV28 to TRBJ2-3, with D perhaps matching TRBD2 (5 bases). Trimming removed 4 bases from V and 6 bases from J, with 11 bases in between. CDR1 and CDR2 from the germline V gene are MDHEN and SYDVKM. CDR3 size: 13 residues. The CDR3 is CASSSGPGDTQYF. In DNA, the CDR3 is TGTGCCAGCAGTTCAGGACCGGGGGATACGCAGTATTTT.

The rearrangement joins TRBV12-3 or TRBV12-4 to TRBJ2-2; unclear D gene. V was shortened by 2 bases and J by 3 bases, with 4 bases between the two germline ends. The length of the CDR3 is 13 residues. This CDR3 reads CASSLQYTGELFF. CDR3 DNA: TGTGCCAGCAGTTTACAGTACACCGGGGAGCTGTTTTTT.

The chain joins TRBV2 to TRBJ2-7; TRBD2 agrees at 9 bases. Germline V lookup: CDR1 SNHLY, CDR2 FYNNEI. CDR3 length: 19 residues. Trimming at V came to 3 bases and at J to 0 bases, leaving 15 bases not matched to a gene. CDR3 in DNA: TGTGCCAGCAGTGAGTGGCTAGCGGGATGGTCTGGCAACTCCTACGAGCAGTACTTC. Encoded protein: CASSEWLAGWSGNSYEQYF.

V usage is TRBV4-1 and J usage is TRBJ1-6; the match to TRBD1 covers 9 bases. V was clipped by 6 bases and J by 7 bases; unmatched bases: 16. The germline V gene has CDR1 MGHRA and CDR2 YSYEKL. This CDR3 contains 18 residues. The CDR3 spells CASSLLPTGTGPNSPLHF. The CDR3 region has the DNA TGCGCCAGCAGTCTATTACCAACCGGGACAGGGCCAAATTCACCCCTCCACTTT.

The V and J genes are TRBV7-9 and TRBJ2-7; no clear D gene. CDR1 is SEHNR and CDR2 is FQNEAQ in the germline V gene (reference sequence). The CDR3 length is 11 residues. The V gene lost 5 bases and the J gene lost 6 bases, with 8 bases spanning the gap. CDR3 nucleotide sequence: TGTGCCAGCAGCGGCCCGGGCGAGCAGTACTTC. It codes for CASSGPGEQYF.

About this clone: This CDR3 is also generated by other DNA sequences in the sample. J is TRBJ2-7 and V is TRBV6-5; D is undetermined. Trimming stripped 0 bases from V and 2 bases from J, with 8 bases between. The CDR3 sequence is 14 residues long. Germline CDR1 MNHEY, CDR2 SVGAGI. The CDR3 here is CASSYSRTTYEQYF. The CDR3 region has the DNA TGTGCCAGCAGTTACTCGAGAACCACCTACGAGCAGTACTTC.

V gene TRBV7-9 combines with J gene TRBJ2-7; a possible D gene is TRBD2 (6 bases). Germline values: CDR1 SEHNR, CDR2 FQNEAQ (reference sequence). The CDR3 sequence is 15 residues long. V lost 3 bases and J 5 bases, leaving 17 bases between the germline ends. The CDR3 DNA reads TGTGCCAGCAGCTTTATAGCGGAGGAGGCGGACGAGCAGTACTTC. It is translated as CASSFIAEEADEQYF.

This clone occurred a few times. This sequence joins TRBV10-3 and TRBJ2-7; 8 bases align to TRBD2. With 8 bases clipped from V and 2 bases from J, the junction kept 8 bases outside the gene matches. Germline CDR1 ENHRY, CDR2 SYGVKD. The CDR3 consists of 14 residues. CDR3 residues: CAIGGSGGPYEQYF. The DNA of the CDR3 is TGTGCCATCGGAGGTTCGGGAGGGCCCTACGAGCAGTACTTC.

This clone was counted only a few times. This rearrangement joins TRBV2 to TRBJ2-7; a weak D match, TRBD2 (5 bases). Deletions cut 5 bases from V and 2 bases from J, with 16 bases between. Per germline, CDR1 SNHLY and CDR2 FYNNEI. The CDR3 contains 15 residues. Written as DNA, the CDR3 is TGTGCCAGCAGTCCGGGATGGGCGGTGACCTACGAGCAGTACTTC. It yields the protein CASSPGWAVTYEQYF. The variable domain in full, completed from reference TRBV2 and TRBJ2-7, reads EPEVTQTPSHQVTQMGQEVILRCVPISNHLYFYWYRQILGQKVEFLVSFYNNEISEKSEIFDDQFSVERPDGSNFTLKIRSTKLEDSAMYFCASSPGWAVTYEQYFGPGTRLTVT.

V usage is TRBV29-1 and J usage is TRBJ2-3, with 8 bases aligning to TRBD2. CDR3 length: 13 residues. Losses at the gene ends were 7 bases for V and 3 bases for J; bases not matched to a gene: 6. Germline loops: CDR1 SQVTM, CDR2 ANQGSEA. The CDR3 DNA is TGCAGCGCTGGGACTAGATTTACAGATACGCAGTATTTT. Protein sequence: CSAGTRFTDTQYF.

The chain employs TRBV5-1 and TRBJ1-6; D call uncertain. This CDR3 has 16 amino acids. V lost 0 bases, J lost 7 bases, and 14 bases lay in between. Germline CDR1 and CDR2: SGHRS and YFSETQ. The DNA for the CDR3 is TGCGCCAGCAGCTTGGGATCAGGACTGCTGAATTCACCCCTCCACTTT. Translating it yields CASSLGSGLLNSPLHF.

CDR3 sequence (DNA): TGTGCCACCCAAGTCGGCCGGGGGTATGGCTACACCTTC. It is translated as CATQVGRGYGYTF. This rearrangement joins TRBV6-5 to TRBJ1-2, with D possibly TRBD1 on 5 matching bases. With 10 bases removed from V and 5 bases from J, the gap between germline ends came to 17 bases. The length of the CDR3 is 13 residues. CDR1 and CDR2 from the germline V gene are MNHEY and SVGAGI.